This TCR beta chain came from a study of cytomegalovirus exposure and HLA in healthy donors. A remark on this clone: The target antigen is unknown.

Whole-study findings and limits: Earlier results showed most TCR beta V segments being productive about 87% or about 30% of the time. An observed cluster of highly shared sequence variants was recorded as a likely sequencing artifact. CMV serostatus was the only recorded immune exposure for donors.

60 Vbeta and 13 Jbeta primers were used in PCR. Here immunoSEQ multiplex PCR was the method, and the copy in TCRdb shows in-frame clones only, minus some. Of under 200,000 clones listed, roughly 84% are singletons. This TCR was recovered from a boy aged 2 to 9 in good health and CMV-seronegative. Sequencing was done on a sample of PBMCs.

CDR3 protein: CASSQVTSGGNEQYF. DNA for the CDR3: TGCGCCAGCAGCCAAGTTACTAGCGGGGGAAACGAGCAGTACTTC. V gene TRBV4-1 combines with J gene TRBJ2-7, with 11 bases that match TRBD2. The length of the CDR3 is 15 residues. CDR1 is MGHRA, CDR2 YSYEKL, per germline. With V trimmed by 1 base and J by 5 bases, 4 bases remained unmatched.